This entry concerns a single T cell receptor beta chain. Its antigen remains unidentified. These data are taken from a study of T cell responses to AZD1222 COVID-19 vaccine. General study points: Donors in the cohort were predominantly white British and more often female, and clonal diversity was possibly underestimated.

Germline CDR1 SGHTA, CDR2 FQGTGA. With V trimmed by 4 bases and J by 0 bases, 8 bases remained unmatched. The CDR3 covers 18 residues. Pooled together were second doses at about 4 or about 12 weeks. Assay: immunoSEQ multiplex PCR; the TCRdb copy retains only in-frame clones and omits some. The sample shows 150,000 to 180,000 clones, about 90% of them seen only once. This receptor was obtained from an adult who received the AZD1222 COVID-19 vaccine. The sequences come from peripheral blood, collected 28 days after the second AZD1222 dose. The chain combines TRBV7-3 with TRBJ2-2, with 10 bases identical to TRBD2. The CDR3 region has the DNA TGTGCCAGCAGCTCTTCAGGACTAGCGGAAACGAACACCGGGGAGCTGTTTTTT. It translates to CASSSSGLAETNTGELFF. Complete variable domain (other parts from reference TRBV7-3 and TRBJ2-2): GAGVSQTPSNKVTEKGKYVELRCDPISGHTALYWYRQSLGQGPEFLIYFQGTGAADDSGLPNDRFFAVRPEGSVSTLKIQRTERGDSAVYLCASSSSGLAETNTGELFFGEGSRLTVL.